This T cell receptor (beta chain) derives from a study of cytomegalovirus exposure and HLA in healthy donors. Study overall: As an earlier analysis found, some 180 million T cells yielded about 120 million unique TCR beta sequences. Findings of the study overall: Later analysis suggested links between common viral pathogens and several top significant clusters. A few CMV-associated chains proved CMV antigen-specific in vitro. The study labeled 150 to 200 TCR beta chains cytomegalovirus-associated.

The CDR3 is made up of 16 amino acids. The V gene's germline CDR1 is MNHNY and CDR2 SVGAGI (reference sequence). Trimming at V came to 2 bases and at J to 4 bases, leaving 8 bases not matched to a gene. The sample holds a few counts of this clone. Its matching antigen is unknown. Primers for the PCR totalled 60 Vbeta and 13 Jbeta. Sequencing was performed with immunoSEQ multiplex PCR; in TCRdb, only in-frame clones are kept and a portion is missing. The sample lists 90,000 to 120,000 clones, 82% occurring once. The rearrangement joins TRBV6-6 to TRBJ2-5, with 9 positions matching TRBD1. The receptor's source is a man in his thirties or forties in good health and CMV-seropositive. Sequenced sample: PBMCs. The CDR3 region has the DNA TGTGCCAGCAGTTACCCCGGGACAGGGAACCGAGAGACCCAGTACTTC. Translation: CASSYPGTGNRETQYF.